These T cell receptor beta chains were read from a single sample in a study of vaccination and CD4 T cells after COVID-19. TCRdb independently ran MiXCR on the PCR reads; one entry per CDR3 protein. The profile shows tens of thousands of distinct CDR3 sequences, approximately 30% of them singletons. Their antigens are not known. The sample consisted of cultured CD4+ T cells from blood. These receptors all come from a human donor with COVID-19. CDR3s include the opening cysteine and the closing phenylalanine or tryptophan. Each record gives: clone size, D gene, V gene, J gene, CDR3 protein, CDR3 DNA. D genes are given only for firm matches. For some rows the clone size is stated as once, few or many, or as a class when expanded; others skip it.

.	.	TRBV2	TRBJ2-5	CASSVMVAVQETQYF	TGTGCCAGCAGTGTCATGGTAGCGGTCCAAGAGACCCAGTACTTC
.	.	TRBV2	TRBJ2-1	CASLRRGVANEQFF	TGTGCCAGTCTCCGGAGGGGGGTCGCCAATGAGCAGTTCTTC
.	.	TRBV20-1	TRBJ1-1	CSASSGTDTEAFF	TGCAGTGCTAGCTCCGGGACGGACACTGAAGCTTTCTTT
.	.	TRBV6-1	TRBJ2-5	CASSRGPDGTQYF	TGTGCCAGCAGTAGAGGGCCTGATGGGACCCAGTACTTC
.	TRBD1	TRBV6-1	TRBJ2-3	CASSEMGQTDTQYF	TGTGCCAGCAGCGAGATGGGACAGACAGATACGCAGTATTTT
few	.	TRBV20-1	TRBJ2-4	CSAGPSGNIQYF	TGCAGTGCCGGGCCTTCTGGGAACATTCAGTACTTC
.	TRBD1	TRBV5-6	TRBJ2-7	CASSKRQGIQSYEQYF	TGTGCCAGCAGCAAAAGACAGGGGATCCAATCCTACGAGCAGTACTTC
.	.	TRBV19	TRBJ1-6	CASSITPYNSPLHF	TGTGCCAGTAGTATAACACCTTATAATTCACCCCTCCACTTT
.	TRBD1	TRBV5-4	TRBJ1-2	CASSSDRVFGYTF	TGTGCCAGCAGCTCAGACAGGGTTTTTGGCTACACCTTC
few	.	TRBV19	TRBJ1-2	CASSIDRGIYGYTF	TGTGCCAGTAGTATAGATCGGGGAATCTATGGCTACACCTTC
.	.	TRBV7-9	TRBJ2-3	CASSFMARTSTDTQYF	TGTGCCAGCAGCTTTATGGCCAGGACTAGCACAGATACGCAGTATTTT
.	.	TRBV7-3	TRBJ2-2	CASSLRGMGTGELFF	TGTGCCAGCAGCTTAAGGGGGATGGGCACCGGGGAGCTGTTTTTT
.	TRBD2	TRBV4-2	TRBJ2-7	CASSHVAGTSGYEQYF	TGTGCCAGCAGCCATGTAGCCGGGACTAGCGGGTACGAGCAGTACTTC
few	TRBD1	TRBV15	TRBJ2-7	CATSRSGQGIHEQYF	TGTGCCACCAGCAGATCCGGACAGGGAATACACGAGCAGTACTTC
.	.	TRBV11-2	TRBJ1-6	CASSFPLRVMISYNSPLHF	TGTGCCAGCAGCTTCCCCCTAAGGGTAATGATCTCCTATAATTCACCCCTCCACTTT
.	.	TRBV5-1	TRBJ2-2	CASSKDTTTGELFF	TGCGCCAGCAGTAAGGACACTACCACCGGGGAGCTGTTTTTT
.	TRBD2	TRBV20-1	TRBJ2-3	CSARVSGGVDTQYF	TGCAGTGCTAGAGTTAGCGGGGGGGTAGATACGCAGTATTTT
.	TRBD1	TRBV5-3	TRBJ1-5	CASSLMGQGAGQPQHF	TGTGCCAGCAGCTTGATGGGGCAGGGGGCAGGACAGCCCCAGCATTTT
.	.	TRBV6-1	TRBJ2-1	CASSRKGRSYNEQFF	TGTGCCAGCAGTCGGAAGGGTCGGTCCTACAATGAGCAGTTCTTC
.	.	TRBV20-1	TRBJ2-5	CSAREPSGKETQYF	TGCAGTGCTAGAGAGCCATCAGGGAAAGAGACCCAGTACTTC
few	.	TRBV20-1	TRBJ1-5	CSANEGVNQPQHF	TGCAGTGCTAATGAGGGCGTCAATCAGCCCCAGCATTTT
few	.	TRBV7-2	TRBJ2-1	CASSLVTNEQFF	TGTGCCAGCAGCTTAGTTACCAATGAGCAGTTCTTC
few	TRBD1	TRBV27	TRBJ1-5	CASSWATGGQPQHF	TGTGCCAGCAGTTGGGCGACAGGGGGTCAGCCCCAGCATTTT
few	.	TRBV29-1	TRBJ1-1	CSVLDPERAFF	TGCAGCGTTCTGGACCCCGAAAGGGCTTTCTTT
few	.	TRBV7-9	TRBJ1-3	CASRAPRRIGDTIYF	TGTGCCAGCAGGGCCCCTCGGAGGATCGGTGACACCATATATTTT
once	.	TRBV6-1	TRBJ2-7	CASSESTVLTYEQYF	TGTGCCAGCAGTGAATCGACTGTTCTTACCTACGAGCAGTACTTC
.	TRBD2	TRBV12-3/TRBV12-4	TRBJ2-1	CASSLFVLGLAVYNEQFF	TGTGCCAGCAGTTTATTTGTCTTGGGACTAGCTGTCTACAATGAGCAGTTCTTC
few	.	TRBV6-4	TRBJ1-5	CASSLDSYSNQPQHF	TGTGCCAGCAGTCTTGACAGTTATAGCAATCAGCCCCAGCATTTT
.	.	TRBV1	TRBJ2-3	CTSSQGTSGYTDTQYF	TGCACCAGCAGCCAAGGGACTAGCGGGTACACAGATACGCAGTATTTT
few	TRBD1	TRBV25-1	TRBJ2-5	CASSGADRLQETQYF	TGTGCCAGCAGTGGGGCGGACAGGCTGCAAGAGACCCAGTACTTC
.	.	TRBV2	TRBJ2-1	CASSDWPSEQFF	TGTGCCAGCAGTGACTGGCCAAGTGAACAGTTCTTC
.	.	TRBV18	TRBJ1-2	CASSLNGGRGYTF	TGTGCCAGCTCGCTAAACGGGGGACGCGGCTACACCTTC
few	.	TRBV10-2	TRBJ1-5	CASHKTESPSNQPQHF	TGCGCCAGCCACAAAACGGAGTCTCCCAGCAATCAGCCCCAGCATTTT
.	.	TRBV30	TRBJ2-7	CAWARPGFEQYF	TGTGCCTGGGCTAGACCGGGGTTCGAGCAGTACTTC
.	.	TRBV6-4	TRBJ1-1	CASRKEQGNTEAFF	TGTGCCAGCAGGAAAGAACAGGGCAACACTGAAGCTTTCTTT
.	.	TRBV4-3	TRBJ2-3	CASSASQASEGFHPWGTQYF	TGCGCCAGCAGCGCCTCCCAGGCCTCGGAGGGTTTTCACCCATGGGGTACGCAGTATTTT
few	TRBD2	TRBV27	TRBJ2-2	CASSPHGGLAGVTGELFF	TGTGCCAGCAGTCCCCACGGGGGACTAGCGGGGGTCACCGGGGAGCTGTTTTTT
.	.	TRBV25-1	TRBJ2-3	CASSEPGRPDTQYF	TGTGCCAGCAGTGAGCCCGGACGGCCAGATACGCAGTATTTT
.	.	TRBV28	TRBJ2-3	CASSLWVGTDTQYF	TGTGCCAGCAGTTTATGGGTGGGCACAGATACGCAGTATTTT
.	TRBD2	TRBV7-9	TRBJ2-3	CASSTGTSGHTDTQYF	TGTGCCAGCAGCACCGGGACTAGCGGACACACAGATACGCAGTATTTT
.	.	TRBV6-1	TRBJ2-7	CASSPQGEQYF	TGTGCCAGCAGTCCCCAGGGCGAGCAGTACTTC
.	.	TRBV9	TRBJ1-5	CASSPDGGNQPQHF	TGTGCCAGCAGCCCTGACGGGGGTAATCAGCCCCAGCATTTT
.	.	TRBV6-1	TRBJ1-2	CASTLGHGSGDNYGYTF	TGTGCCAGCACCCTGGGACACGGGAGCGGCGATAACTATGGCTACACCTTC
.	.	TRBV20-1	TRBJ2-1	CSARDLRGATYNEQFF	TGCAGTGCTAGAGATCTCCGGGGGGCCACCTACAATGAGCAGTTCTTC
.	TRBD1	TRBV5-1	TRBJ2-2	CASSVRDRGPNTGELFF	TGCGCCAGCAGCGTGAGAGACAGGGGGCCTAACACCGGGGAGCTGTTTTTT